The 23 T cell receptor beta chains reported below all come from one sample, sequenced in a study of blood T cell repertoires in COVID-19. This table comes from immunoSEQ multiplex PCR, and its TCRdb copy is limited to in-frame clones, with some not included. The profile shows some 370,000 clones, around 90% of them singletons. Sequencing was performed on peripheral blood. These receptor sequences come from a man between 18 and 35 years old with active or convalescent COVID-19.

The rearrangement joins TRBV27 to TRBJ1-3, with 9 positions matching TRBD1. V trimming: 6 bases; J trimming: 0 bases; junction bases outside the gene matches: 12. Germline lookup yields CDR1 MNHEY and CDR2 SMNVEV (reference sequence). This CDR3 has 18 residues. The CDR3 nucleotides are TGTGCCAGCAGCCCGGGACAGGGATACCTCTCCTCTGGAAACACCATATATTTT. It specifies CASSPGQGYLSSGNTIYF.

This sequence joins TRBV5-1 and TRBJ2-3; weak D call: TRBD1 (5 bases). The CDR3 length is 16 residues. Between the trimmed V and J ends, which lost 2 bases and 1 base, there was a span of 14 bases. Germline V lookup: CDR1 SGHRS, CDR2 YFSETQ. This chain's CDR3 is CASSLRQILGTDTQYF. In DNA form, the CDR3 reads TGCGCCAGCAGCTTACGACAGATATTAGGCACAGATACGCAGTATTTT.

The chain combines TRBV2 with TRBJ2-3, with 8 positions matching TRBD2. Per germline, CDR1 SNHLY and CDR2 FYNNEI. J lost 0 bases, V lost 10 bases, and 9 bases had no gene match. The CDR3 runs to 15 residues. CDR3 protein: CATGLGRVSTDTQYF. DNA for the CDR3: TGTGCCACGGGACTCGGGAGGGTAAGCACAGATACGCAGTATTTT.

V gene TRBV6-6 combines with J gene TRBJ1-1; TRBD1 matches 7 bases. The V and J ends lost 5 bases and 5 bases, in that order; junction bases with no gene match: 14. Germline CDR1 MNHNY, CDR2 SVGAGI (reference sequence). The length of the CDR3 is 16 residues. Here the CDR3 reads CASSVHRGVGGTEAFF. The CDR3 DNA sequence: TGTGCCAGCAGTGTTCACAGGGGAGTGGGTGGGACTGAAGCTTTCTTT.

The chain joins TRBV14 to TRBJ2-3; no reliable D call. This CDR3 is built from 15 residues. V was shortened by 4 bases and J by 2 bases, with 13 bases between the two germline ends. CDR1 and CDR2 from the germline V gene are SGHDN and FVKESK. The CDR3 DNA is TGTGCCAGCAGCCGCCATCGCACCTACACAGATACGCAGTATTTT. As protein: CASSRHRTYTDTQYF.

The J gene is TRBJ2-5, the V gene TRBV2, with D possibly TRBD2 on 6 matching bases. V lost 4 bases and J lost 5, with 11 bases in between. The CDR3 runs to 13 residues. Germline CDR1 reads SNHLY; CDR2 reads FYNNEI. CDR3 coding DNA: TGTGCCAGCAGTGGGTCTCGGGGGGAGACCCAGTACTTC. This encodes CASSGSRGETQYF.

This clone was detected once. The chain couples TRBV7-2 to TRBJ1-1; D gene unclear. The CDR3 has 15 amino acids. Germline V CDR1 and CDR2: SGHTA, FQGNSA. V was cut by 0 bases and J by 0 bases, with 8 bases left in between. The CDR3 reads CASSLAAKMNTEAFF. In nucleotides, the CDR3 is TGTGCCAGCAGCTTAGCTGCGAAAATGAACACTGAAGCTTTCTTT.

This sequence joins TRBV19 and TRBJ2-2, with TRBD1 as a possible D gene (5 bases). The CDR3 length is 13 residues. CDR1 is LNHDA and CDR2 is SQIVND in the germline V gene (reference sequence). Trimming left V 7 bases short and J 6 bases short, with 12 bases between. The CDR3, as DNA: TGTGCCAGTATGACAGTTGGGGCCGGGGAGCTGTTTTTT. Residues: CASMTVGAGELFF.

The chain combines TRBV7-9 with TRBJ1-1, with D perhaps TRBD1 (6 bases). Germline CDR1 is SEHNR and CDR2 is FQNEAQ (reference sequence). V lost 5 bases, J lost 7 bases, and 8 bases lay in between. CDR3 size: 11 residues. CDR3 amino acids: CASSGGGEAFF. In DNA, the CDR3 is TGTGCCAGCAGCGGGGGCGGTGAAGCTTTCTTT.

The CDR3 DNA sequence: TGTGCCAGCACAGGACAGGGACGGGGCACCGGGGAGCTGTTTTTT. Translation gives CASTGQGRGTGELFF. This chain joins TRBV2 and TRBJ2-2; 8 nucleotides match TRBD1. J gave up 4 bases and V 7 bases, and 8 bases lay outside the gene matches. There are 15 residues in the CDR3. Germline V gene lookup returns CDR1 SNHLY and CDR2 FYNNEI.

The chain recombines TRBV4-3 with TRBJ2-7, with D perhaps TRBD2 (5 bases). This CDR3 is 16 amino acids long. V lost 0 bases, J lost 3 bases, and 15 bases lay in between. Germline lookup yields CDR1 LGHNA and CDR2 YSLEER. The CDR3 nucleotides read TGCGCCAGCAGCCAAGACCCCCGGGATGGCAACTACGAGCAGTACTTC. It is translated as CASSQDPRDGNYEQYF.

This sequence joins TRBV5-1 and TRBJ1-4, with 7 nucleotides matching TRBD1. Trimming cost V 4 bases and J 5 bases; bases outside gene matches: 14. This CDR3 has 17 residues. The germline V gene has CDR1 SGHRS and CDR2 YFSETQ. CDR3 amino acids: CASSTRDSGPLNEKLFF. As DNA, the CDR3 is TGCGCCAGCAGCACCCGGGACAGCGGTCCACTAAATGAAAAACTGTTTTTT.

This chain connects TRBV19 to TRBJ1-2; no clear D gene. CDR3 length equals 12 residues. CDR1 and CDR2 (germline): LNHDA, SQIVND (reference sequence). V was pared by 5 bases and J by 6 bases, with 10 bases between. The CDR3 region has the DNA TGTGCCAGTAGTTATGGGGAGGATGGCTACACCTTC. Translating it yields CASSYGEDGYTF.

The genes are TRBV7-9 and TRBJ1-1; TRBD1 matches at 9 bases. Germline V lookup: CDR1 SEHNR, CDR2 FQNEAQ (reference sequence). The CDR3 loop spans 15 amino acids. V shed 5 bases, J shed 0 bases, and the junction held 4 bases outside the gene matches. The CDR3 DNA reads TGTGCCAGCAGCCTTACAGGGGGCATGAACACTGAAGCTTTCTTT. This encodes CASSLTGGMNTEAFF.

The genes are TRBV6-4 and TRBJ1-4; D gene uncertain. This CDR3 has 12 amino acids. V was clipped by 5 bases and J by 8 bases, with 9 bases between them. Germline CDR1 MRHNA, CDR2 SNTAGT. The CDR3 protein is CASSPTWEKLFF. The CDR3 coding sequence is TGTGCCAGCAGTCCTACCTGGGAAAAACTGTTTTTT.

In DNA form, the CDR3 reads TGCGCCAGCAGCCTTACAGGGGTTGGCACTGAAGCTTTCTTT. It encodes CASSLTGVGTEAFF. V and J are TRBV5-1 and TRBJ1-1; 7 bases fit TRBD1. The CDR3 is 14 amino acids. The germline V gene encodes CDR1 SGHRS and CDR2 YFSETQ. V lost 4 bases to trimming and J lost 4 bases; unmatched junction nucleotides: 7.

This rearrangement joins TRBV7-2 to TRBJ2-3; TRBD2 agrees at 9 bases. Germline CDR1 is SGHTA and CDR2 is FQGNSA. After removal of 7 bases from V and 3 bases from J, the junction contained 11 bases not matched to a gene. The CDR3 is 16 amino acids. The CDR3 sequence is CASKLQIAGETDTQYF. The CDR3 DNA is TGTGCCAGCAAACTACAAATAGCGGGAGAAACAGATACGCAGTATTTT.

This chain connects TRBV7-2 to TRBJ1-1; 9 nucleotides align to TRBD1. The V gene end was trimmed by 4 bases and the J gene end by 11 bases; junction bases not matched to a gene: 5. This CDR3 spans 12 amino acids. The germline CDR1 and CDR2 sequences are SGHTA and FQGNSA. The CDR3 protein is CASSWDRVRAFF. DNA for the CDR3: TGTGCCAGCAGCTGGGACAGGGTGAGGGCTTTCTTT.

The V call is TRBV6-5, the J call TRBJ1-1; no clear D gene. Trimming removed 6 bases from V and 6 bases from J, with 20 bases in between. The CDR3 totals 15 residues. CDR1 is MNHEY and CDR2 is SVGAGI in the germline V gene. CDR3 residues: CASRRDERATSEAFF. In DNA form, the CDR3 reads TGTGCCAGCAGGAGGGATGAAAGGGCAACTTCTGAAGCTTTCTTT.

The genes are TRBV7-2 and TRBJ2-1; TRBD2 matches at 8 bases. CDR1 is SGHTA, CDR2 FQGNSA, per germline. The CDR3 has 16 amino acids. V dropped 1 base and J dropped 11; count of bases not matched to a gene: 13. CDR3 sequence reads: CASSLVGRAASKKQFF. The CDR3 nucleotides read TGTGCCAGCAGCTTAGTCGGGAGGGCAGCGTCCAAAAAGCAGTTCTTC.

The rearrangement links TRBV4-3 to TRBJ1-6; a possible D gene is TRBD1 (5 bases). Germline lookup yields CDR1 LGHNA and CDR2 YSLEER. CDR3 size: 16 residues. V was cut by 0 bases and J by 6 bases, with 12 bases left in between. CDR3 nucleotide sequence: TGCGCCAGCAGCCAAGATCCGGGGGTCGGTAATTCACCCCTCCACTTT. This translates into CASSQDPGVGNSPLHF.

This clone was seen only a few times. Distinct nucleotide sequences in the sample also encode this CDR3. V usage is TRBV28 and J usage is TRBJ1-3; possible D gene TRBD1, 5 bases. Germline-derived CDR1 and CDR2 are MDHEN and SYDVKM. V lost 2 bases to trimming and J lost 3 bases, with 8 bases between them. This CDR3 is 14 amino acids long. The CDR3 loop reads CASSLGGDGNTIYF. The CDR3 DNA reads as TGTGCCAGCAGTTTAGGGGGGGATGGAAACACCATATATTTT.

The CDR3 region has the DNA TGTGCCAGCAGCTTAGACAGAAATAGCAATCAGCCCCAGCATTTT. This encodes CASSLDRNSNQPQHF. The rearrangement uses TRBV7-2 and TRBJ1-5; D gene unclear. The germline gives CDR1 SGHTA, CDR2 FQGNSA. V was trimmed by 1 base and J by 0 bases, leaving 7 bases between them. The CDR3 runs to 15 residues.